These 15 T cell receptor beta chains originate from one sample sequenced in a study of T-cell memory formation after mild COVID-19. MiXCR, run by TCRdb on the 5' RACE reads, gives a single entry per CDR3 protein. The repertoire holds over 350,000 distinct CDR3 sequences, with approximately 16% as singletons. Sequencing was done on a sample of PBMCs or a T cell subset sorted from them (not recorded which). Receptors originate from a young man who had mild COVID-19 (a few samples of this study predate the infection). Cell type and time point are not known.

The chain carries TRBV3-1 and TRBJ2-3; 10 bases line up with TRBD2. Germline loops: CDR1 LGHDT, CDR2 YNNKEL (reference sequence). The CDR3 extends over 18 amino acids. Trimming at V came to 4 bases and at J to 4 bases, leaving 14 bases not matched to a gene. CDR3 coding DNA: TGTGCCAGCAGCCCACCCACCAGCGGGGGGGCCTCGCCAGATACGCAGTATTTT. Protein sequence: CASSPPTSGGASPDTQYF.

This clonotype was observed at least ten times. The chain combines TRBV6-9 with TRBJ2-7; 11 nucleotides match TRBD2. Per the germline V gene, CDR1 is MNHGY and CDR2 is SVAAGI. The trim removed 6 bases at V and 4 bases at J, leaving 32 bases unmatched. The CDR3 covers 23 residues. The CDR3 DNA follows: TGTGCCAGCAGCCGTATTCCCCTACTAGCGGGGGAAGTAACAGCTCGTATTTTATACGAGCAGTACGTC. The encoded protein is CASSRIPLLAGEVTARILYEQYV.

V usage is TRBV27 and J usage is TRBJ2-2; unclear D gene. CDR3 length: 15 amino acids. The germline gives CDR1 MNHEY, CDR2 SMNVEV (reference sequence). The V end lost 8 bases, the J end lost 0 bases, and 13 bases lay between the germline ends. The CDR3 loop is CASSRQIANTGELFF. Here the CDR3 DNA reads TGTGCCAGCTCCCGACAAATCGCGAACACCGGGGAGCTGTTTTTT.

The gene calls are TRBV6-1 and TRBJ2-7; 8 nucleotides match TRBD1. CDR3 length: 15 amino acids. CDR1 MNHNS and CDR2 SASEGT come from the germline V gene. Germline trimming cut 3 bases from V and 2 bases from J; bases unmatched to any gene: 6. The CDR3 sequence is CASSDSWTGTYEQYF. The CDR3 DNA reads TGTGCCAGCAGTGATAGCTGGACAGGGACCTACGAGCAGTACTTC.

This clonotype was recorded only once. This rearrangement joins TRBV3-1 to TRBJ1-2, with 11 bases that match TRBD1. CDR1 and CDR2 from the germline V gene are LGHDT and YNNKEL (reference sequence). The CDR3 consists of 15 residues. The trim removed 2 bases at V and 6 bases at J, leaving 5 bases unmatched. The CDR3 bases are TGTGCCAGCAGCCAACACGGACAGGGGGCGGATGGCTACACCTTC. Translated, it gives CASSQHGQGADGYTF.

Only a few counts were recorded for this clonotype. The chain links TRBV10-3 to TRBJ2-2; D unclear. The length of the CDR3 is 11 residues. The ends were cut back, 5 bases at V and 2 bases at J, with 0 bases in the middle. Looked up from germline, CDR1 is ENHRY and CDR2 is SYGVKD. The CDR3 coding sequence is TGTGCCATCAGTAACACCGGGGAGCTGTTTTTT. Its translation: CAISNTGELFF.

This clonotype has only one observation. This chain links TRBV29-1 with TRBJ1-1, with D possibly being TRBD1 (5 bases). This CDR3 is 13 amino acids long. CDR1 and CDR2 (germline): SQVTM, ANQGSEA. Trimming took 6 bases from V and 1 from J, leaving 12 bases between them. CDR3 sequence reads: CSVASTENTEAFF. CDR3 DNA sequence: TGCAGCGTCGCATCGACAGAGAACACTGAAGCTTTCTTT.

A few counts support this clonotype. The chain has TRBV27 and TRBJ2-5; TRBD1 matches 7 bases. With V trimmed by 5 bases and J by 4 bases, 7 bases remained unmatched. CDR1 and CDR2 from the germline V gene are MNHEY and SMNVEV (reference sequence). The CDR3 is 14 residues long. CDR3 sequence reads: CASSPGQDGETQYF. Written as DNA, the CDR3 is TGTGCCAGCAGTCCAGGACAGGACGGAGAGACCCAGTACTTC.

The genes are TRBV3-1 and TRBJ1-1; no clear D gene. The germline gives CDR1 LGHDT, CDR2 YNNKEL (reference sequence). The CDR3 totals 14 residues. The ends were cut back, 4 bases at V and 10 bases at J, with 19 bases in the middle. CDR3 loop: CASSLNTDLRGAFF. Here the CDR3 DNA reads TGTGCCAGCAGCCTCAACACGGACCTGAGAGGAGCTTTCTTT.

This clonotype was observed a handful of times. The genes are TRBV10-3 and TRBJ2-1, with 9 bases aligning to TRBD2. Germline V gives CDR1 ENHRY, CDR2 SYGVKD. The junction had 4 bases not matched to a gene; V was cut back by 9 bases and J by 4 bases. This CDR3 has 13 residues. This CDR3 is CAMSSGIYNEQFF. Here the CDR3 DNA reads TGTGCCATGTCTAGCGGGATTTACAATGAGCAGTTCTTC.

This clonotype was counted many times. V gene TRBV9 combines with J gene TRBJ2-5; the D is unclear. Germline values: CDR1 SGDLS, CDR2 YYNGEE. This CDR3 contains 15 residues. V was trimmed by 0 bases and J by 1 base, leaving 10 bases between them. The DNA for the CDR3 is TGTGCCAGCAGCGTAGGGCCTACCTCCCAAGAGACCCAGTACTTC. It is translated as CASSVGPTSQETQYF.

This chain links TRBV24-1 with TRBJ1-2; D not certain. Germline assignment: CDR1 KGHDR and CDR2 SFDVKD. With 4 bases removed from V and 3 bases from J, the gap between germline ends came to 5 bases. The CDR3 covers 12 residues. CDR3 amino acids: CATSDSDYGYTF. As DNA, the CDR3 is TGTGCCACCAGTGACAGCGACTATGGCTACACCTTC.

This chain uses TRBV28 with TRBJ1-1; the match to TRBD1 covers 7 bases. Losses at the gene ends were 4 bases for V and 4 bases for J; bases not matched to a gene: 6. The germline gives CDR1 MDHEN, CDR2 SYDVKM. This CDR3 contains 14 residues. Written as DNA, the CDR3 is TGTGCCAGCAGTTCGACAGGGTTGGGCACTGAAGCTTTCTTT. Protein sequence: CASSSTGLGTEAFF. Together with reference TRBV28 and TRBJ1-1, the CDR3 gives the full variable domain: DVKVTQSSRYLVKRTGEKVFLECVQDMDHENMFWYRQDPGLGLRLIYFSYDVKMKEKGDIPEGYSVSREKKERFSLILESASTNQTSMYLCASSSTGLGTEAFFGQGTRLTVV.

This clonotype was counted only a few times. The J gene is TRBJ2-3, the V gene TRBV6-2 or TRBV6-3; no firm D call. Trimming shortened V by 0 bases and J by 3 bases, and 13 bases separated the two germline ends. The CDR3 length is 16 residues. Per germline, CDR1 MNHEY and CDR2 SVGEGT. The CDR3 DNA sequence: TGTGCCAGCAGTTACTCAAGGTCGGTGAAGACAGATACGCAGTATTTT. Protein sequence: CASSYSRSVKTDTQYF.

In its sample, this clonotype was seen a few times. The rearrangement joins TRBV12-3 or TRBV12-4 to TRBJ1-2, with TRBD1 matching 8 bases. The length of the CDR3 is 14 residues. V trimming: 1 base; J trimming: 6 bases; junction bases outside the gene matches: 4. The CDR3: CASSLVVTGDGYTF. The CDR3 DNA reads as TGTGCCAGCAGTTTAGTAGTGACAGGGGATGGCTACACCTTC.